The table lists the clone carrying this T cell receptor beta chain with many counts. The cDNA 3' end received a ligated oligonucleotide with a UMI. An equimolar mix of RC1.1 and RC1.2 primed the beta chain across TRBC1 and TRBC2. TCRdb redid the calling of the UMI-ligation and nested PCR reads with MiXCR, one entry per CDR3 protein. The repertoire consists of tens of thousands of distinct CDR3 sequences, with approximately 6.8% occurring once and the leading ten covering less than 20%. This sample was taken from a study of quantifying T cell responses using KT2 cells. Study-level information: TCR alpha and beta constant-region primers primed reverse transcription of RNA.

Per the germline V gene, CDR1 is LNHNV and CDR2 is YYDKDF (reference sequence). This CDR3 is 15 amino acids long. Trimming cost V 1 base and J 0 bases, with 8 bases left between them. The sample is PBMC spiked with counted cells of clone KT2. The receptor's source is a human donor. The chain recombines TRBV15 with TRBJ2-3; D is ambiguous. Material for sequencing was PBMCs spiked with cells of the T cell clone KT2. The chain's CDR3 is CATSRGVESTDTQYF. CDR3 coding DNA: TGTGCCACCAGCAGAGGAGTGGAGAGCACAGATACGCAGTATTTT.